This TCR beta chain stems from a study of CD8+ T cells in alopecia areata. At the level of the study: Treated patients swallowed 5 to 10 mg of oral tofacitinib twice daily.

In each case, RNA was isolated and then reverse transcribed into cDNA as the sequencing template. Using immunoSEQ multiplex PCR, the repertoire was profiled, and TCRdb retains in-frame clones only, with some absent. The data show around 250,000 clones, with roughly two thirds seen just once and more than 0.95% held by the top ten. The length of the CDR3 is 13 residues. Germline V CDR1 and CDR2: MNHEY, SVGAGI. The J segment lost 9 bases and the V segment lost 6 bases, leaving 10 bases of the junction unmatched. Collected material from alopecia areata patients comprised lesional scalp punch biopsies and peripheral blood. Starting from PBMCs, sorting isolated CD4+ and CD8+ T cells.

The sample consisted of CD4+ T cells sorted from blood, taken at week 0. The chain recombines TRBV6-5 with TRBJ1-1; TRBD1 aligns across 7 bases. The source of this sequence is a human donor with alopecia areata. CDR3 DNA sequence: TGTGCCAGCAGATTAGGACAGGCGGGGAAAGCTTTCTTT. It codes for CASRLGQAGKAFF.